This TCR beta chain came from a study of cytomegalovirus exposure and HLA in healthy donors. Worth noting for this clone: Antigen unknown.

The CDR3 has 15 amino acids. Germline loops: CDR1 GTSNPN, CDR2 SVGIG (reference sequence). With 1 base clipped from V and 0 bases from J, the junction kept 5 bases outside the gene matches. The PCR was carried out with 60 Vbeta primers and 13 Jbeta primers. Repertoires were generated with immunoSEQ multiplex PCR, while TCRdb's copy carries only in-frame clones and drops some. Among more than 90,000 clones listed, 65% to 75% were seen once. Whole-study findings and limits: High specificity and sensitivity for cytomegalovirus status were reported for the classifier.

The sequence came from a woman aged 45-59 years in good health and CMV-seropositive. The sequenced sample was PBMCs. The rearrangement uses TRBV30 and TRBJ2-7; TRBD1 agrees at 8 bases. CDR3 in DNA: TGTGCCTGGAGTGAGCAGGGGGCATCCTCCTACGAGCAGTACTTC. This gives the protein CAWSEQGASSYEQYF.